This entry is about one TCR beta chain. The CDR3 has 16 residues. In germline, CDR1 is SGHVS, CDR2 FQNEAQ. The ends were cut back, 1 base at V and 0 bases at J, with 9 bases in the middle. The data derive from a study of blood T cell repertoires in COVID-19. Under the authors' procedure: Counts of nucleated cells, estimated from reference gene primer amplification, were obtained. Clones were read by immunoSEQ multiplex PCR, and TCRdb kept only the in-frame ones, dropping some. V, J and clone size derive from that table, while D and trimming were established from the DNA sequence. The sample has approximately 100,000 clones, roughly 84% seen once; the top ten hold around a quarter.

The chain recombines TRBV7-8 with TRBJ1-4; D uncertain. The sequencing input was peripheral blood. The TCR was taken from a man aged 55 to 70 with acute or convalescent COVID-19. DNA for the CDR3: TGTGCCAGCAGCTTAGAAAGGACTCCAACTAATGAAAAACTGTTTTTT. Residues: CASSLERTPTNEKLFF.